This T cell receptor beta chain is drawn from a study of vaccination and CD4 T cells after COVID-19. About the study: Six males and four females constituted the convalescent cohort, two of whom were Hispanic. Overlapping SARS-CoV-2, HCoV-NL63, HCoV-OC43 and HCoV-229E spike peptides stimulated the cells.

The treatment here: approximately nine-day PBMC culture with coronavirus spike peptide pools or control peptides (ViraFEST assay). First, ViraFEST expanded antigen-specific T cells with peptide pools, and next it sequenced the TCRs. Sequence data for DNA of cultured CD4+ T cells were generated by the Oncomine TCR Beta short-read assay. TCRdb re-derived calls from the PCR reads in MiXCR, one entry per CDR3 protein. The sample contains about 11,000 distinct CDR3 sequences, about 40% of which appear only once. The table lists this clonotype with a few counts. Its target is unknown. Trimming left V 2 bases short and J 5 bases short, with 8 bases between. This CDR3 is built from 13 residues. CDR1 is KGHDR and CDR2 is SFDVKD in the germline V gene.

The TCR comes from a human donor who had recovered from COVID-19. Material for sequencing was CD4+ T cells from blood, cultured in vitro. The gene calls are TRBV24-1 and TRBJ1-2; D gene ambiguous. CDR3 in DNA: TGTGCCACCAGTGATTCCCTGGGGTATGGCTACACCTTC. Translation gives CATSDSLGYGYTF.